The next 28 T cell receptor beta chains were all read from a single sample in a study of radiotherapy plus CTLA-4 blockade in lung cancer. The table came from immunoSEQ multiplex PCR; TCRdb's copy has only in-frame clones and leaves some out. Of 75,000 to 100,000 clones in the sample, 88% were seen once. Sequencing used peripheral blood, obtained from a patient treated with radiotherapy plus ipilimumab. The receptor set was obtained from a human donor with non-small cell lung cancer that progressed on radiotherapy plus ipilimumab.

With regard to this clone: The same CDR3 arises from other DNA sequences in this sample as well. CDR3 in amino acids: CASSSLAGAYNEQFF. The CDR3 nucleotides read TGTGCCAGCAGTTCCCTAGCGGGAGCCTACAATGAGCAGTTCTTC. This chain uses TRBV27 with TRBJ2-1; 10 bases map to TRBD2. Losses at the gene ends were 4 bases for V and 2 bases for J; bases not matched to a gene: 2. The CDR3 runs to 15 residues. The germline CDR1 and CDR2 sequences are MNHEY and SMNVEV (reference sequence).

The CDR3 region has the DNA TGCGCCAGCAGCTGGGCGCGGGCGGCGGGAGGGCCTTTCTACGAGCAGTACTTC. Amino acid sequence: CASSWARAAGGPFYEQYF. This chain links TRBV5-1 with TRBJ2-7; 9 nucleotides agree with TRBD2. CDR1 SGHRS and CDR2 YFSETQ come from the germline V gene. This CDR3 is built from 18 residues. V lost 3 bases and J lost 3; bases outside the gene matches: 16.

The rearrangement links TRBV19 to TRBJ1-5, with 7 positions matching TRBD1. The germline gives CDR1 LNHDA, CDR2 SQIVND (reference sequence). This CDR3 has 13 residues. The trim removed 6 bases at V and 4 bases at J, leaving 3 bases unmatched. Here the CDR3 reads CASRGTENQPQHF. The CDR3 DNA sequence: TGTGCCAGTAGGGGGACAGAGAATCAGCCCCAGCATTTT. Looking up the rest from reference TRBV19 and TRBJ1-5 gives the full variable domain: DGGITQSPKYLFRKEGQNVTLSCEQNLNHDAMYWYRQDPGQGLRLIYYSQIVNDFQKGDIAEGYSVSREKKESFPLTVTSAQKNPTAFYLCASRGTENQPQHFGDGTRLSIL.

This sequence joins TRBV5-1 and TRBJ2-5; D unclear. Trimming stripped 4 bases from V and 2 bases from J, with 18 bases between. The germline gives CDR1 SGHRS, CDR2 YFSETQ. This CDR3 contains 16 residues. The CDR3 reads CASSPTVLFGQETQYF. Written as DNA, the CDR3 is TGCGCCAGCAGCCCGACTGTCCTGTTTGGGCAAGAGACCCAGTACTTC.

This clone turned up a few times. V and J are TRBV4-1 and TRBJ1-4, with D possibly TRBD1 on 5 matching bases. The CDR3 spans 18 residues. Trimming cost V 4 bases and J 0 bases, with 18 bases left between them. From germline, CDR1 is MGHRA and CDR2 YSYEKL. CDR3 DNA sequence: TGCGCCAGCAGCCTGACCGACAGAGCGTTTGCAACTAATGAAAAACTGTTTTTT. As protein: CASSLTDRAFATNEKLFF.

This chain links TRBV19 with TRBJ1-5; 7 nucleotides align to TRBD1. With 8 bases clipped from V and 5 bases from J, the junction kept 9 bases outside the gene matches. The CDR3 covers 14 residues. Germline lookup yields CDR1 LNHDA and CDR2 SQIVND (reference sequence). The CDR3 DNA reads TGTGCCAGTCTCAAAACAGGGGTACATCAGCCCCAGCATTTT. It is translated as CASLKTGVHQPQHF.

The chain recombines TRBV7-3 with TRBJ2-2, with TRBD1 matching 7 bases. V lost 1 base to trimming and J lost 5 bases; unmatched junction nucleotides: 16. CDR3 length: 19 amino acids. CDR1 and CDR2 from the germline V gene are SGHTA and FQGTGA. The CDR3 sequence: CASSLNFRMFGTVTGELFF. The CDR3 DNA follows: TGTGCCAGCAGCTTAAATTTCAGAATGTTTGGGACAGTTACCGGGGAGCTGTTTTTT.

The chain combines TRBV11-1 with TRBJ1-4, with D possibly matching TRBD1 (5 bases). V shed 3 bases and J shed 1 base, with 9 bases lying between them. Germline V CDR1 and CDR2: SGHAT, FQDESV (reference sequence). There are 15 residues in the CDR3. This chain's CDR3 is CASSFGTLTNEKLFF. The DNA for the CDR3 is TGTGCCAGCAGCTTCGGGACTTTAACTAATGAAAAACTGTTTTTT. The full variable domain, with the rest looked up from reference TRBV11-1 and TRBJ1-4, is EAEVAQSPRYKITEKSQAVAFWCDPISGHATLYWYRQILGQGPELLVQFQDESVVDDSQLPKDRFSAERLKGVDSTLKIQPAELGDSAMYLCASSFGTLTNEKLFFGSGTQLSVL.

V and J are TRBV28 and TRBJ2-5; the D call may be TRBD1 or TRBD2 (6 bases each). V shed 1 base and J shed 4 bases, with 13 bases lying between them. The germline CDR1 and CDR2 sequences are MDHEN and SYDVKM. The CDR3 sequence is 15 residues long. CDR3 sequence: CASSLSEGGGETQYF. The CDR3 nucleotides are TGTGCCAGCAGTTTATCCGAGGGGGGAGGAGAGACCCAGTACTTC.

CDR3 residues: CASRSGGTNTGELFF. The DNA of the CDR3 is TGTGCCAGCCGCTCAGGAGGGACCAACACCGGGGAGCTGTTTTTT. The chain combines TRBV6-1 with TRBJ2-2, with a tentative D call TRBD2 (6 bases). The CDR3 contains 15 residues. Deletions cut 8 bases from V and 2 bases from J, with 15 bases between. The germline V gene encodes CDR1 MNHNS and CDR2 SASEGT.

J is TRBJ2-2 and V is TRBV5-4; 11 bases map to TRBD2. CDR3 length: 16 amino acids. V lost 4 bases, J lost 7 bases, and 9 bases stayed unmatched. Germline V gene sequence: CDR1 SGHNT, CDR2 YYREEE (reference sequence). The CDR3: CASSTATSGNGGELFF. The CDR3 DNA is TGTGCCAGCAGCACAGCGACTAGCGGGAATGGCGGGGAGCTGTTTTTT.

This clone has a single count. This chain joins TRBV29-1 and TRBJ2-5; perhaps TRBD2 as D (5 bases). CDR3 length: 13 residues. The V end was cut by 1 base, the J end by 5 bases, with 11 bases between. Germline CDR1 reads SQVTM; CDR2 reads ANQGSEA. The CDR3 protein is CSVEVLVGETQYF. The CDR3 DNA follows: TGCAGCGTTGAAGTACTAGTGGGGGAGACCCAGTACTTC.

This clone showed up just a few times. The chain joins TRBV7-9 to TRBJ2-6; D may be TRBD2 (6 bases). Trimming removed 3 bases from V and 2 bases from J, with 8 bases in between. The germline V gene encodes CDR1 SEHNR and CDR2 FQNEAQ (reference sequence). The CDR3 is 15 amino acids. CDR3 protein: CASSFWGAGANVLTF. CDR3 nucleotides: TGTGCCAGCAGCTTCTGGGGGGCTGGGGCCAACGTCCTGACTTTC.

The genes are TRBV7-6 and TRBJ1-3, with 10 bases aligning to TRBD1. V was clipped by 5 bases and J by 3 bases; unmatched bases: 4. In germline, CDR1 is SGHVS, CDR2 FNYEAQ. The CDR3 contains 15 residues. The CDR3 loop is CASSTGQGGGNTIYF. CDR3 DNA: TGTGCCAGCAGCACTGGACAGGGGGGTGGAAACACCATATATTTT.

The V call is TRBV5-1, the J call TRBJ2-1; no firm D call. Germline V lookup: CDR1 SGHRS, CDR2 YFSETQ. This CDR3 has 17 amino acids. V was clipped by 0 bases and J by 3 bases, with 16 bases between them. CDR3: CASSLEFASSIYNEQFF. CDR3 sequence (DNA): TGCGCCAGCAGCTTGGAATTCGCTAGTTCGATCTACAATGAGCAGTTCTTC.

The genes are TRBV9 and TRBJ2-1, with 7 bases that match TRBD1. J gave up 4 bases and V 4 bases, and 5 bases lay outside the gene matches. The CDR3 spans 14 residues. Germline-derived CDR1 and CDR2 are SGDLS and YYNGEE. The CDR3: CASSQDRVYNEQFF. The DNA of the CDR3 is TGTGCCAGCAGCCAAGACAGGGTATACAATGAGCAGTTCTTC.

In DNA form, the CDR3 reads TGTGCCAGCTCACCTCATGGGCTCGGCGGGGGCCGAGGTTACCACGAGCAGTACTTC. As protein: CASSPHGLGGGRGYHEQYF. This chain connects TRBV18 to TRBJ2-7; D may be TRBD2 (7 bases). V was shortened by 3 bases and J by 5 bases, with 29 bases between the two germline ends. This CDR3 spans 19 amino acids. The V gene's germline CDR1 is KGHSH and CDR2 LQKENI.

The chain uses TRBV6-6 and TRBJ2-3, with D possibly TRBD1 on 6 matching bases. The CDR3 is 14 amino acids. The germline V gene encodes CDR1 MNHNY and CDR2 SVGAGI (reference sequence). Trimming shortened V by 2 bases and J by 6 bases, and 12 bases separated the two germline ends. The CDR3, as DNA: TGTGCCAGCAGTTACGGGGGCCTGGGGGATACGCAGTATTTT. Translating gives CASSYGGLGDTQYF.

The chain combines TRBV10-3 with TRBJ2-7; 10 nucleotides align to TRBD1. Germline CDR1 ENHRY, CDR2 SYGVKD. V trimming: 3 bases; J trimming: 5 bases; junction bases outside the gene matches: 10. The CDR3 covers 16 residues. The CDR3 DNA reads TGTGCCATCAGTGATCCTCGGGACAGGGGAATGGACGAGCAGTACTTC. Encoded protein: CAISDPRDRGMDEQYF.

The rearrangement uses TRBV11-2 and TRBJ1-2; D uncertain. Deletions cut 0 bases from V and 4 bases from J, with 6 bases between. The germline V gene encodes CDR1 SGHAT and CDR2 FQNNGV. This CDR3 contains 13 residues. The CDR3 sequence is CASSLEGSYGYTF. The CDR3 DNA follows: TGTGCCAGCAGCTTAGAGGGATCCTATGGCTACACCTTC.

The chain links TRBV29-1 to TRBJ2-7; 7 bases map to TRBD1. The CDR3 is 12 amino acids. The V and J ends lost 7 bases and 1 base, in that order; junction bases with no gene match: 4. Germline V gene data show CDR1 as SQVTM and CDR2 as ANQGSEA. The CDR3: CSASDRSYEQYF. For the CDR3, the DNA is TGCAGCGCTTCGGACAGGTCCTACGAGCAGTACTTC.

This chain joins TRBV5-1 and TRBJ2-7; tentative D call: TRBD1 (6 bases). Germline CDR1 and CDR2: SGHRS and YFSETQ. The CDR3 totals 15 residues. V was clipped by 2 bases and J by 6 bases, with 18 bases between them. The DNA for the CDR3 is TGCGCCAGCAGCTTACGGGCAGGGGATGGGAGCGAGCAGTACTTC. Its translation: CASSLRAGDGSEQYF.

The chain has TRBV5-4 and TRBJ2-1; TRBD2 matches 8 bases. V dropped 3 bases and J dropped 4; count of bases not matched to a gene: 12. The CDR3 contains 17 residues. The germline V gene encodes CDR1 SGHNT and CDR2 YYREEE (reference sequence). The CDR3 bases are TGTGCCAGCAGCTCAGACCTGGCTAGCGGGCCATACAATGAGCAGTTCTTC. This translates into CASSSDLASGPYNEQFF.

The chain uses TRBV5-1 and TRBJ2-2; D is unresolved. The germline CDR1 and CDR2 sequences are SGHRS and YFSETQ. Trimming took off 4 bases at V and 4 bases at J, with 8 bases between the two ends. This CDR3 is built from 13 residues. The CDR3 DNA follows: TGCGCCAGCAGCGCTGGTGTCACCGGGGAGCTGTTTTTT. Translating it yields CASSAGVTGELFF.

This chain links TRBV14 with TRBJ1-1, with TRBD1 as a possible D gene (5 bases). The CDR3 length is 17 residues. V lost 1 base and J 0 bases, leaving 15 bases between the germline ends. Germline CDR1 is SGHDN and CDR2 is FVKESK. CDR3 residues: CASSQAGAGWVNTEAFF. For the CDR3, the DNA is TGTGCCAGCAGCCAAGCCGGGGCAGGGTGGGTGAACACTGAAGCTTTCTTT.

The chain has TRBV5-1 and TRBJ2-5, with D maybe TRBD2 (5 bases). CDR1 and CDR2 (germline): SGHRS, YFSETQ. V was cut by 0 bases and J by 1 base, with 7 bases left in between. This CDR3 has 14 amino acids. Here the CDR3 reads CASSLGLAQETQYF. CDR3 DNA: TGCGCCAGCAGCTTGGGCCTAGCCCAAGAGACCCAGTACTTC.

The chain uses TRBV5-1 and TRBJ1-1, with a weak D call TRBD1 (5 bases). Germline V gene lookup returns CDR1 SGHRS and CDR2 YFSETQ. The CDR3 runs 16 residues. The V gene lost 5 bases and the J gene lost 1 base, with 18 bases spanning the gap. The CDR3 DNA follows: TGCGCCAGCAGTCCTTTTTCGGACATGTCGAACACTGAAGCTTTCTTT. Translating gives CASSPFSDMSNTEAFF.

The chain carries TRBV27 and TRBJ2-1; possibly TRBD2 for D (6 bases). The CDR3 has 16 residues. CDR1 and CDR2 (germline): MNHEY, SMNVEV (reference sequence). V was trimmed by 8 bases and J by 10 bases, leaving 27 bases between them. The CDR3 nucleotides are TGTGCCAGCTCACGTGCCCCGTCAGGCGGGGCCGGGGAGCAGTTCTTC. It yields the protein CASSRAPSGGAGEQFF.